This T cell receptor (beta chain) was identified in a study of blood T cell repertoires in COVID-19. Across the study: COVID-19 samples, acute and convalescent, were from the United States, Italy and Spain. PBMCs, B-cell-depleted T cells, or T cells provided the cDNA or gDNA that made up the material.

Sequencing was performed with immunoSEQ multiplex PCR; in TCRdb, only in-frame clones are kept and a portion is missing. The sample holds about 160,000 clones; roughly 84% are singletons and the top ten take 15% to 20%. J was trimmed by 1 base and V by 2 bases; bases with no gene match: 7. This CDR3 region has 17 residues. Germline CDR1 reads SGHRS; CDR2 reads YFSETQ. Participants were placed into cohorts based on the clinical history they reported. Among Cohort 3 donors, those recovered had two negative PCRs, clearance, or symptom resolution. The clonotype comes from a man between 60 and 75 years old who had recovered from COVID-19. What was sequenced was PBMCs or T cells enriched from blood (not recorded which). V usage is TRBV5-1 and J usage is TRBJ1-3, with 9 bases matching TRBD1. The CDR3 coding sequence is TGCGCCAGCAGCTTTTCTGGGACAGGGTATTCTGGAAACACCATATATTTT. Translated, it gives CASSFSGTGYSGNTIYF.